This TCR beta chain was obtained from a study of cytomegalovirus exposure and HLA in healthy donors. Study summary: HLA-typed donors were the source of 86 million or so unique TCRs held in an early data release. Overall study findings and caveats: Some V segments could not be told apart, so they were left out, TRBV6-2 and TRBV6-3 among them.

The CDR3 covers 17 residues. The V gene's germline CDR1 is SGHVS and CDR2 FNYEAQ. The trim removed 1 base at V and 4 bases at J, leaving 9 bases unmatched. PCR used 60 Vbeta primers and 13 Jbeta primers. Using immunoSEQ multiplex PCR, the repertoire was profiled, and TCRdb retains in-frame clones only, with some absent. The data contain 150,000 to 200,000 clones, nearly 80% of them singletons. With respect to this clone: Its antigen is unidentified.

The source material was PBMCs. This sequence originates from a woman aged 40 to 49 in good health and CMV-seronegative. The chain combines TRBV7-6 with TRBJ2-7; 11 nucleotides line up with TRBD1. The CDR3 DNA sequence: TGTGCCAGCAGCTTAGATTACGGGACAGGGGGTTTTTACGAGCAGTACTTC. Its translation: CASSLDYGTGGFYEQYF.